The clone carrying this T cell receptor (beta chain) was seen at least ten times. Its antigen is currently unknown. After removal of 0 bases from V and 3 bases from J, the junction contained 3 bases not matched to a gene. The V gene's germline CDR1 is SGDLS and CDR2 YYNGEE. CDR3 length equals 14 residues. The source material, RNA transcripts, was used to amplify TCR beta CDR3 regions. TCR CDR3 regions were first amplified by RT-PCR with HTBI primers. Via MiXCR, TCRdb re-called the multiplex PCR reads, giving one row per CDR3 protein. The sample contains hundreds of thousands of distinct CDR3 sequences, roughly a quarter of which appear only once. These data are taken from a study of T cells in Graves' hyperthyroidism and ophthalmopathy. Clinical Activity Scores of at least 3, NOSPECS grades of at least 4 and durations under 3 months characterized ophthalmopathy patients. Study results and caveats: The majority of expanded thyroid clonotypes above 0.001 also appeared in blood. Ophthalmopathy, which appeared later, was predicted by the model a median 6.5 months before onset.

Sequencing was carried out using blood. The chain combines TRBV9 with TRBJ2-7; 7 bases match TRBD1. The receptor comes from a woman in her 30s with Graves' ophthalmopathy. For the CDR3, the DNA is TGTGCCAGCAGCGTAGAGGGGACAGTCTACGAGCAGTACTTC. It specifies CASSVEGTVYEQYF.